Below are 6 T cell receptor beta chains sequenced from a single sample in a study of long-term antiretroviral therapy in people with HIV. It was version v3.0 of the immunoSEQ assay that was run at survey level. The data were produced by immunoSEQ multiplex PCR, yet TCRdb's version contains in-frame clones alone and is incomplete. The profile shows roughly 19,000 clones, around four fifths of them singletons. This sample comprised unsorted PBMCs, obtained 1.2 years after starting antiretroviral therapy. The receptors derive from a woman aged 40 to 49 with HIV.

This chain joins TRBV6-6 and TRBJ2-5; TRBD2 matches 7 bases. V lost 5 bases, J lost 5 bases, and 14 bases stayed unmatched. The length of the CDR3 is 16 residues. Germline V gene data show CDR1 as MNHNY and CDR2 as SVGAGI (reference sequence). CDR3 sequence reads: CASSPQWGGRAETQYF. The CDR3 nucleotides are TGTGCCAGCAGTCCCCAATGGGGGGGACGGGCGGAGACCCAGTACTTC.

This chain's CDR3 is CAISEIWTGDQETQYF. In DNA, the CDR3 is TGTGCCATCAGTGAGATCTGGACAGGGGACCAAGAGACCCAGTACTTC. The chain combines TRBV10-3 with TRBJ2-5; 9 bases line up with TRBD1. The germline CDR1 and CDR2 sequences are ENHRY and SYGVKD. This CDR3 contains 16 residues. V lost 2 bases and J lost 0; bases outside the gene matches: 4.

The V call is TRBV10-3, the J call TRBJ2-5; D is uncertain. V was trimmed by 6 bases and J by 5 bases, leaving 7 bases between them. CDR3 size: 11 residues. Germline loops: CDR1 ENHRY, CDR2 SYGVKD. CDR3 residues: CAISARETQYF. Written as DNA, the CDR3 is TGTGCCATCAGCGCCCGGGAGACCCAGTACTTC.

The chain links TRBV6-5 to TRBJ1-5, with D possibly being TRBD1 (5 bases). The CDR3 loop spans 15 amino acids. Trimming removed 2 bases at V and 1 base at J, with 9 bases between. The germline V gene has CDR1 MNHEY and CDR2 SVGAGI. DNA for the CDR3: TGTGCCAGCAGTTACGCAGGGCAGAGCAATCAGCCCCAGCATTTT. Amino acid sequence: CASSYAGQSNQPQHF.

The V call is TRBV27, the J call TRBJ1-2; maybe TRBD1 (6 bases). V was trimmed by 6 bases and J by 8 bases, leaving 13 bases between them. This CDR3 is 12 amino acids long. Germline V gene sequence: CDR1 MNHEY, CDR2 SMNVEV (reference sequence). DNA of the CDR3: TGTGCCAGCAGCCCGGGGGCCGGGGGCTACACCTTC. It is translated as CASSPGAGGYTF.

V usage is TRBV28 and J usage is TRBJ2-7; 9 nucleotides line up with TRBD1. V shed 5 bases, J shed 3 bases, and the junction held 5 bases outside the gene matches. The germline V gene encodes CDR1 MDHEN and CDR2 SYDVKM. CDR3 length: 14 residues. The DNA of the CDR3 is TGTGCCAGCAGTGAGGGACAGGGAAACTACGAGCAGTACTTC. This sequence encodes CASSEGQGNYEQYF.